This TCR beta chain came from a study of cytomegalovirus exposure and HLA in healthy donors. The protocol was immunoSEQ multiplex PCR, while the TCRdb copy is restricted to in-frame clones and leaves out a portion. The table includes 100,000 to 150,000 clones, approximately 89% detected once. Germline CDR1 and CDR2: SGDLS and YYNGEE. The CDR3 length is 19 residues. J lost 3 bases, V lost 3 bases, and 14 bases had no gene match. This TCR came from a man between 18 and 35 years old in good health and CMV-seronegative. The sequenced material came from PBMCs. V usage is TRBV9 and J usage is TRBJ2-7, with 14 bases aligning to TRBD2. This chain's CDR3 is CASSDHYGTSGSSRYEQYF. CDR3 coding DNA: TGTGCCAGCAGCGATCATTACGGGACTAGCGGGAGCTCGCGCTACGAGCAGTACTTC.